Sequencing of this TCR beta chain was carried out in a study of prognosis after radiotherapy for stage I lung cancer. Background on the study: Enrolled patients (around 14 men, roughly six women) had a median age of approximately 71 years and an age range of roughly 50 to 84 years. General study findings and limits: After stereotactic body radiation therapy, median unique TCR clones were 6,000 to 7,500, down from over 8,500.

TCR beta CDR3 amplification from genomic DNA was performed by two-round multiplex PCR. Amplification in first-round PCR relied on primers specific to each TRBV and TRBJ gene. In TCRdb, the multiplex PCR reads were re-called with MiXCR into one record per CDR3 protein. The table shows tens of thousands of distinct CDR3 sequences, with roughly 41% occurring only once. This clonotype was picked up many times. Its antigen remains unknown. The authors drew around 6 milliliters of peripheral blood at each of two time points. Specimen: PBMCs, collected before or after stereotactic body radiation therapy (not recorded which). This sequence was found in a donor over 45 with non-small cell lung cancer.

The CDR3 sequence is CASSLGTSGSYEQYF. CDR3 nucleotides: TGTGCCAGCAGTTTAGGGACTAGCGGGAGCTACGAGCAGTACTTC. The chain has TRBV12-3 or TRBV12-4 and TRBJ2-7, with 13 bases fitting TRBD2. The junction had 0 bases not matched to a gene; V was cut back by 1 base and J by 3 bases. CDR3 size: 15 residues.